The 21 T cell receptor beta chains below come from one sample, sequenced in a study of cytomegalovirus exposure and HLA in healthy donors (TCRdb year 2017). Library preparation used the immunoSEQ multiplex PCR assay. The multiplex PCR relied on a mix of 60 forward primers for TCR Vbeta segments and 13 reverse primers for TCR Jbeta segments. In its TCRdb copy, this immuneACCESS table keeps in-frame sequences only and misses some clones. Where compared with another copy, unresolved V genes explain less than half of these, and the others have no known cause. The sample table shows fewer than 200,000 clones, and approximately 86% are seen once. The ten most abundant clones make up around 1.5% of the sample. Specimen: PBMCs. The receptor set was obtained from a male donor in good health and CMV-seronegative.

The rearrangement joins TRBV19 to TRBJ1-1; possible D gene TRBD1, 5 bases. The CDR3 length is 15 residues. Germline V gene sequence: CDR1 LNHDA, CDR2 SQIVND (reference sequence). The germline V and J ends were trimmed by 4 bases and 2 bases, with 14 bases remaining between them. CDR3 coding DNA: TGTGCCAGTAGTACCAGACAGATTAGCAACACTGAAGCTTTCTTT. This gives the protein CASSTRQISNTEAFF.

The CDR3 DNA reads as TGCGCCAGCAGCTTGGCAGGGGGTGATGAGACCCAGTACTTC. Protein sequence: CASSLAGGDETQYF. This chain links TRBV5-1 with TRBJ2-5, with TRBD1 matching 7 bases. The CDR3 extends over 14 amino acids. Germline V gene data show CDR1 as SGHRS and CDR2 as YFSETQ. Unmatched junction bases numbered 4, after V lost 0 bases and J lost 5 bases.

In this sample, this clone turned up once. CDR3 DNA sequence: TGTGCCAGCAGTCCCCATGGGGGGAAAGAGACCCAGTACTTC. This codes for CASSPHGGKETQYF. The chain employs TRBV27 and TRBJ2-5; D might be TRBD2 (6 bases). Germline CDR1 and CDR2: MNHEY and SMNVEV (reference sequence). The CDR3 contains 14 residues. V was pared by 5 bases and J by 3 bases, with 13 bases between.

CDR3 amino acids: CASSRTSGRGGELFF. CDR3 nucleotide sequence: TGTGCCAGCAGTCGAACTAGCGGGAGAGGAGGGGAGCTGTTTTTT. The V call is TRBV27, the J call TRBJ2-2, with 11 bases that match TRBD2. Trimming at V came to 5 bases and at J to 8 bases, leaving 7 bases not matched to a gene. Germline V gives CDR1 MNHEY, CDR2 SMNVEV (reference sequence). This CDR3 region has 15 residues.

Comment on this clone: Other DNA sequences in the sample encode the same CDR3. The CDR3 sequence: CASSELETQYF. The CDR3 nucleotides read TGTGCCAGCAGTGAACTCGAGACCCAGTACTTC. The V and J genes are TRBV6-1 and TRBJ2-5; D is uncertain. The germline V gene has CDR1 MNHNS and CDR2 SASEGT. The CDR3 has 11 residues. V lost 2 bases to trimming and J lost 5 bases, with 3 bases between them.

This sequence joins TRBV9 and TRBJ2-7; a possible D gene is TRBD1 (6 bases). CDR3 length equals 16 residues. Germline lookup yields CDR1 SGDLS and CDR2 YYNGEE. V dropped 4 bases and J dropped 3 bases, with 20 bases sitting between them. In DNA, the CDR3 is TGTGCCAGCAGCCCCACCCCGCCAGCAGGGGTCTACGAGCAGTACTTC. Translating it yields CASSPTPPAGVYEQYF.

The genes are TRBV18 and TRBJ2-5, with D perhaps TRBD2 (5 bases). This CDR3 region has 13 residues. The V end was cut by 3 bases, the J end by 5 bases, with 10 bases between. Germline CDR1 reads KGHSH; CDR2 reads LQKENI. The CDR3 protein is CASSPTRVETQYF. CDR3 DNA: TGTGCCAGCTCACCCACGAGGGTTGAGACCCAGTACTTC.

This clone has a single count. The gene calls are TRBV14 and TRBJ1-5; unclear D gene. V was cut by 1 base and J by 2 bases, with 6 bases left in between. In germline, CDR1 is SGHDN, CDR2 FVKESK. CDR3 size: 14 residues. CDR3 sequence: CASSQGTGNQPQHF. The CDR3 bases are TGTGCCAGCAGCCAAGGTACAGGCAATCAGCCCCAGCATTTT.

V and J are TRBV6-5 and TRBJ1-5; D might be TRBD1 (6 bases). CDR1 MNHEY and CDR2 SVGAGI come from the germline V gene. Deletions cut 6 bases from V and 9 bases from J, with 18 bases between. The CDR3 consists of 14 residues. The CDR3 DNA is TGTGCCAGCAGCACCGGACAGACGCCGAGGCCCCAGCATTTT. This sequence encodes CASSTGQTPRPQHF.

The rearrangement uses TRBV19 and TRBJ1-3; D remains ambiguous. The CDR3 sequence is 14 residues long. Deletions cut 4 bases from V and 4 bases from J, with 11 bases between. Germline lookup yields CDR1 LNHDA and CDR2 SQIVND (reference sequence). This CDR3 reads CASSKSSSGNTIYF. CDR3 coding DNA: TGTGCCAGTAGTAAGAGCTCATCCGGAAACACCATATATTTT.

The chain recombines TRBV10-1 with TRBJ2-2; the match to TRBD2 covers 10 bases. J lost 0 bases, V lost 4 bases, and 5 bases had no gene match. Germline lookup yields CDR1 WNHNN and CDR2 SYGVQD (reference sequence). The length of the CDR3 is 17 residues. CDR3 nucleotides: TGCGCCAGCAGTGGGCTAGCGGGGGAGGCGAACACCGGGGAGCTGTTTTTT. Protein sequence: CASSGLAGEANTGELFF.

This chain joins TRBV18 and TRBJ1-2, with TRBD1 as a possible D gene (6 bases). Trimming left V 6 bases short and J 4 bases short, with 15 bases between. This CDR3 is built from 14 residues. Germline lookup yields CDR1 KGHSH and CDR2 LQKENI. The CDR3 reads CASSLGQTLYGYTF. For the CDR3, the DNA is TGTGCCAGCTCCCTAGGACAGACTCTCTATGGCTACACCTTC.

This clone has only a few counts. The CDR3 protein is CASSDSRTGSSAEQFF. The CDR3 bases are TGTGCCAGCAGTGACTCCCGGACAGGGAGTTCGGCAGAGCAGTTCTTC. The gene calls are TRBV6-4 and TRBJ2-1; the match to TRBD1 covers 8 bases. The V segment lost 0 bases and the J segment 10 bases; nucleotides outside the gene matches: 11. The CDR3 consists of 16 residues. Germline V lookup: CDR1 MRHNA, CDR2 SNTAGT.

The gene calls are TRBV6-5 and TRBJ2-3, with D unresolved. CDR1 is MNHEY, CDR2 SVGAGI, per germline. This CDR3 is built from 14 residues. The germline V and J ends were trimmed by 3 bases and 4 bases, with 11 bases remaining between them. Written as DNA, the CDR3 is TGTGCCAGCAGTTATCCCTCCCTAGCAGATACGCAGTATTTT. This encodes CASSYPSLADTQYF.

The rearrangement links TRBV6-1 to TRBJ2-2; 11 nucleotides align to TRBD2. CDR1 is MNHNS and CDR2 is SASEGT in the germline V gene. V gave up 9 bases and J gave up 8 bases; unmatched junction bases: 5. CDR3 size: 13 residues. The chain's CDR3 is CASSGGASGELFF. The DNA for the CDR3 is TGTGCCAGTAGCGGGGGGGCCTCTGGGGAGCTGTTTTTT.

This chain uses TRBV6-1 with TRBJ2-7; TRBD1 agrees at 8 bases. There are 18 residues in the CDR3. V dropped 1 base and J dropped 4; count of bases not matched to a gene: 15. Germline V gene data show CDR1 as MNHNS and CDR2 as SASEGT. As DNA, the CDR3 is TGTGCCAGCAGTGAAGGAGGGGGGACAGGTTTTTGGTTATACGAGCAGTACTTC. It yields the protein CASSEGGGTGFWLYEQYF.

This sequence joins TRBV6-5 and TRBJ2-7, with 7 nucleotides matching TRBD2. Trimming cost V 5 bases and J 3 bases; bases outside gene matches: 10. This CDR3 comprises 15 residues. Per the germline V gene, CDR1 is MNHEY and CDR2 is SVGAGI. CDR3 loop: CASSRTSATLYEQYF. The CDR3 nucleotides read TGTGCCAGCAGTAGGACTAGTGCTACTCTCTACGAGCAGTACTTC.

This clone was seen a few times. The chain recombines TRBV29-1 with TRBJ2-3; 12 bases fit TRBD1. This CDR3 spans 14 amino acids. Germline CDR1 reads SQVTM; CDR2 reads ANQGSEA. The V and J ends lost 6 bases and 7 bases, in that order; junction bases with no gene match: 8. CDR3 loop: CSVAGTGGVNTQYF. The CDR3 DNA reads TGCAGCGTGGCGGGGACAGGGGGCGTAAATACGCAGTATTTT.

The chain links TRBV23-1 to TRBJ2-3; tentatively, D is TRBD2 (5 bases). TRBV23-1 is designated an ORF whose function remains uncertain. V lost 4 bases to trimming and J lost 5 bases, with 10 bases between them. This CDR3 region has 13 residues. CDR3 coding DNA: TGCGCCAGCAGTCCGAAACGGGAAGATACGCAGTATTTT. Translated, it gives CASSPKREDTQYF.

The chain joins TRBV25-1 to TRBJ2-1, with a weak D call TRBD2 (6 bases). V gave up 1 base and J gave up 7 bases, with 14 bases separating them. Per the germline V gene, CDR1 is MGHDK and CDR2 is SYGVNS. The CDR3 loop spans 15 amino acids. CDR3 sequence: CASSELTTSSNEQFF. The CDR3 DNA reads TGTGCCAGCAGTGAATTAACTACTAGCAGTAATGAGCAGTTCTTC. The complete variable domain, with remaining parts taken from reference TRBV25-1 and TRBJ2-1, reads EADIYQTPRYLVIGTGKKITLECSQTMGHDKMYWYQQDPGMELHLIHYSYGVNSTEKGDLSSESTVSRIRTEHFPLTLESARPSHTSQYLCASSELTTSSNEQFFGPGTRLTVL.

CDR3 coding DNA: TGTGCTAGTGGTTTAGGACAGGGGGAAGGCTACACCTTC. This gives the protein CASGLGQGEGYTF. The chain couples TRBV12-5 to TRBJ1-2, with 10 bases fitting TRBD1. Germline CDR1 reads LGHNT; CDR2 reads FRNRAP. The CDR3 length is 13 residues. Trimming removed 3 bases from V and 8 bases from J; junction bases left unmatched: 3.